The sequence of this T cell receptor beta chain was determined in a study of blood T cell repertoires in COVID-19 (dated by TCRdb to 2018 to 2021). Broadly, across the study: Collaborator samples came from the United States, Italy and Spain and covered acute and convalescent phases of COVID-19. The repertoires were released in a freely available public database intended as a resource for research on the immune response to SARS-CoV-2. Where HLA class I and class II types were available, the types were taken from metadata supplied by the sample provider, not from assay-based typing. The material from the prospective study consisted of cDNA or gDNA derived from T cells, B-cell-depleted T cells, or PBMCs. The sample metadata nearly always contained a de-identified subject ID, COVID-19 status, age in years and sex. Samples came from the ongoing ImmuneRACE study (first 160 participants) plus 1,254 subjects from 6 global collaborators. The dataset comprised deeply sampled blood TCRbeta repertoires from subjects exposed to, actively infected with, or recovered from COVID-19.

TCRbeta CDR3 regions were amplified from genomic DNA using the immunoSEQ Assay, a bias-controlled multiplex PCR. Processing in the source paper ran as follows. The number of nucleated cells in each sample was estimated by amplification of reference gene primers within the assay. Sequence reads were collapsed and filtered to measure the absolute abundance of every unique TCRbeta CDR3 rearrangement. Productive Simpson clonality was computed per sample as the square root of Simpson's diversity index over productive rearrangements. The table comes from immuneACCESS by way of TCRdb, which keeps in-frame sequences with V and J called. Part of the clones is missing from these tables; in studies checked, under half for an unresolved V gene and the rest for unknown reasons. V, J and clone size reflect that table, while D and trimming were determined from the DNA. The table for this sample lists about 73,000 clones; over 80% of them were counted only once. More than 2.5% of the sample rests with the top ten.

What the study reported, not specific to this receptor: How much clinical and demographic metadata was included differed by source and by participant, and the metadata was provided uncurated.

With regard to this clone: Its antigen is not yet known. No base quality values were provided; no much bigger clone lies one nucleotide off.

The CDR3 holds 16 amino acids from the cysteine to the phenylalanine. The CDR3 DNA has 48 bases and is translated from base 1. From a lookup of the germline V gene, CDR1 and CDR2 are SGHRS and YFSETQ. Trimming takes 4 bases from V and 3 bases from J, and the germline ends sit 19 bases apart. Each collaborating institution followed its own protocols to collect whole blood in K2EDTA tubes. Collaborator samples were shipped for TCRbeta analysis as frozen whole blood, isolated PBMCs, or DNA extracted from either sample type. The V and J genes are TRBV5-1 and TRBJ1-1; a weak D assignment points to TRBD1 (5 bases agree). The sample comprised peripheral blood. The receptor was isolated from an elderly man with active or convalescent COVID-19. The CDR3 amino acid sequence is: CASSGRASRVDTEAFF. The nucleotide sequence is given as TGCGCCAGCAGCGGTCGGGCCAGCAGGGTCGACACTGAAGCTTTCTTT.